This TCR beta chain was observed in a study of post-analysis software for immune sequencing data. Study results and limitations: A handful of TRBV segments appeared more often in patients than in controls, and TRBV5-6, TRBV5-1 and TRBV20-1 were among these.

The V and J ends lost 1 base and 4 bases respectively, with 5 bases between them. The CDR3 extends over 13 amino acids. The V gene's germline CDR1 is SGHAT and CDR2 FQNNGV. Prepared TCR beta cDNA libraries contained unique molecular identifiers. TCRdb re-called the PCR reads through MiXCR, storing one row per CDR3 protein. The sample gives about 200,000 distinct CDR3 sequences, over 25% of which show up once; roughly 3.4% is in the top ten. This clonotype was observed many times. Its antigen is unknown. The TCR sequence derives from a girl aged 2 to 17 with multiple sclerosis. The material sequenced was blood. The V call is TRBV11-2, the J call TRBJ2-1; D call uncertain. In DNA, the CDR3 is TGTGCCAGCAGCTTAGTTGCTTACAATGAGCAGTTCTTC. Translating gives CASSLVAYNEQFF.